This T cell receptor (beta chain) was found in a study of OX40 agonist ivuxolimab in advanced cancers. Study details: Averaging about 60 years in age, with a range of 23 to 79, the cohort was around 83% male.

Sequencing was performed with immunoSEQ multiplex PCR; in TCRdb, only in-frame clones are kept and a portion is missing. The sample has more than 30,000 clones, 85% to 90% seen once; the top ten hold 2.4%. Notes on the study in general: Expanded peripheral T cells had an undetermined antigen specificity.

Patients with a history of autoimmune disease or on systemic immunosuppression were excluded. This clone was recorded only once. Its antigen is not known. The specimen comprised CD4+ or CD8+ T cells sorted from blood, sampled in a trial of the OX40 agonist ivuxolimab. This TCR was recovered from an adult with an advanced solid tumor such as melanoma, head and neck, liver or kidney cancer.

The chain's CDR3 is CASSSTGTSGVLTF. CDR3 sequence (DNA): TGTGCCAGCAGCTCAACCGGGACATCCGGCGTCCTGACTTTC. The chain carries TRBV5-4 and TRBJ2-6; weak D call: TRBD1 (6 bases). The CDR3 covers 14 residues. Germline CDR1 SGHNT, CDR2 YYREEE (reference sequence). The V end was cut by 3 bases, the J end by 12 bases, with 16 bases between. The entire variable domain, with the rest obtained from reference TRBV5-4 and TRBJ2-6, is as follows: ETGVTQSPTHLIKTRGQQVTLRCSSQSGHNTVSWYQQALGQGPQFIFQYYREEENGRGNFPPRFSGLQFPNYSSELNVNALELDDSALYLCASSSTGTSGVLTFGAGSRLTVL.